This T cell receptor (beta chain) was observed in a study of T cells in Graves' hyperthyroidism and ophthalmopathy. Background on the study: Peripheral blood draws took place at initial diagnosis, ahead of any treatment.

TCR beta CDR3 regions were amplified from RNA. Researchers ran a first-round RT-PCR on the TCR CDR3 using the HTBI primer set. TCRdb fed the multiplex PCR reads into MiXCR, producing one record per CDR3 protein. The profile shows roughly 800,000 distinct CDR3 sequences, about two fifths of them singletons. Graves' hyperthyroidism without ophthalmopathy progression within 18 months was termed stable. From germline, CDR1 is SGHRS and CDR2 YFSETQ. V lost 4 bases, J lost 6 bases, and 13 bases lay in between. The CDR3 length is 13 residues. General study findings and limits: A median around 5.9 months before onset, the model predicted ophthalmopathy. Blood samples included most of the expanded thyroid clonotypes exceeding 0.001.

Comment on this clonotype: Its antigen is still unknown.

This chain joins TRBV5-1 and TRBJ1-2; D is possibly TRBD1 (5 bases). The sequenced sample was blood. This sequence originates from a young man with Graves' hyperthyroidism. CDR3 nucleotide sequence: TGCGCCAGCAGCGCGGACACGTTCCATGGCTACACCTTC. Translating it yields CASSADTFHGYTF. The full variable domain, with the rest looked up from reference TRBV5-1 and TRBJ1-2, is KAGVTQTPRYLIKTRGQQVTLSCSPISGHRSVSWYQQTPGQGLQFLFEYFSETQRNKGNFPGRFSGRQFSNSRSEMNVSTLELGDSALYLCASSADTFHGYTFGSGTRLTVV.